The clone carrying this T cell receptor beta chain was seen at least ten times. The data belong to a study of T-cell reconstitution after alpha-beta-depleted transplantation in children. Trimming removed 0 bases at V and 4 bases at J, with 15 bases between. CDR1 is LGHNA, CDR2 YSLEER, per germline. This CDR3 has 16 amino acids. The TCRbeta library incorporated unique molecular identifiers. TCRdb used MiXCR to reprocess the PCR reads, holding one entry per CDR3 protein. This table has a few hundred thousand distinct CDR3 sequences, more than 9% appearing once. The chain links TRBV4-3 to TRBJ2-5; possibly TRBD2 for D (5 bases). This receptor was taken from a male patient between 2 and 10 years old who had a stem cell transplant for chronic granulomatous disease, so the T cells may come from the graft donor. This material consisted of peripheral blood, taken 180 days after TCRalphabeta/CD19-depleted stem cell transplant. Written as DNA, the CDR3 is TGCGCCAGCAGCCAAGATCTGGGGAGAGGTGCAGAGACCCAGTACTTC. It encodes CASSQDLGRGAETQYF.